The 5 T cell receptor beta chains presented below share a single source sample, sequenced in a study of cytomegalovirus exposure and HLA in healthy donors. PCR involved 60 Vbeta and 13 Jbeta primers. Clones were read by immunoSEQ multiplex PCR, and TCRdb kept only the in-frame ones, dropping some. Found here are 140,000 to 150,000 clones, about 80% of them singletons; the top ten hold less than 2%. The sample was PBMCs. The receptors come from a woman aged 30 to 39 in good health and CMV-seronegative.

This chain uses TRBV2 with TRBJ1-1; 9 positions agree with TRBD1. Germline V gene lookup returns CDR1 SNHLY and CDR2 FYNNEI. J lost 5 bases, V lost 2 bases, and 3 bases had no gene match. The CDR3 is 14 amino acids. The CDR3 protein is CASSEIGTGTEAFF. CDR3 DNA sequence: TGTGCCAGCAGTGAAATAGGGACAGGGACTGAAGCTTTCTTT.

CDR3 DNA sequence: TGTGCCAGCAGCTTGGGGGCCAGGACGAACACCGGGGAGCTGTTTTTT. Amino acid sequence: CASSLGARTNTGELFF. V gene TRBV5-6 combines with J gene TRBJ2-2, with D unresolved. This CDR3 has 16 residues. Germline V lookup: CDR1 SGHDT, CDR2 YYEEEE. The V gene lost 0 bases and the J gene lost 0 bases, with 9 bases spanning the gap. Full variable domain (missing parts from reference TRBV5-6 and TRBJ2-2): DAGVTQSPTHLIKTRGQQVTLRCSPKSGHDTVSWYQQALGQGPQFIFQYYEEEERQRGNFPDRFSGHQFPNYSSELNVNALLLGDSALYLCASSLGARTNTGELFFGEGSRLTVL.

The chain links TRBV5-1 to TRBJ2-1, with 8 bases aligning to TRBD2. The trim removed 3 bases at V and 4 bases at J, leaving 15 bases unmatched. Germline CDR1 reads SGHRS; CDR2 reads YFSETQ. This CDR3 is 18 amino acids long. The CDR3 is CASSYEGDPGGGYNEQFF. The CDR3 DNA sequence: TGCGCCAGCAGCTACGAAGGCGATCCGGGGGGGGGTTACAATGAGCAGTTCTTC.

The J gene is TRBJ1-1, the V gene TRBV6-5, with D possibly matching TRBD1 (5 bases). Germline loops: CDR1 MNHEY, CDR2 SVGAGI. Trimming took off 2 bases at V and 5 bases at J, with 12 bases between the two ends. The CDR3 spans 14 residues. The CDR3 sequence: CASSYAGRGTEAFF. CDR3 DNA sequence: TGTGCCAGCAGTTACGCGGGGAGGGGAACTGAAGCTTTCTTT.

V usage is TRBV7-2 and J usage is TRBJ2-2; weak D call: TRBD2 (6 bases). Germline values: CDR1 SGHTA, CDR2 FQGNSA. Trimming removed 5 bases from V and 2 bases from J, with 12 bases in between. This CDR3 comprises 15 residues. The CDR3 region has the DNA TGTGCCAGCAGCCCTTGGGGGGTTAACACCGGGGAGCTGTTTTTT. It specifies CASSPWGVNTGELFF.